The present T cell receptor beta chain was sequenced within a study of CD8 T cells in Susac syndrome. TEMRA cells were FACS-enriched and CD8+ and CD4+ T cells negatively isolated. The ends were cut back, 1 base at V and 1 base at J, with 10 bases in the middle. This CDR3 is 15 amino acids long. RNA amounts of roughly 0.5 to 1 ug underwent reverse transcription with random hexamers. A multiplex approach, immunoSEQ multiplex PCR, amplified TCR beta CDR3 across 54 Vbeta and 13 Jbeta. Each CDR3 protein gets one entry after TCRdb re-called the immunoSEQ multiplex PCR reads with MiXCR. The sample carries 200,000 to 250,000 distinct CDR3 sequences, nearly 97% recorded once.

The TCR was taken from a human donor with multiple sclerosis. The chain joins TRBV12-3 or TRBV12-4 to TRBJ1-1; D is possibly TRBD1 (5 bases). The sample taken for sequencing was CD4+ T cells from PBMCs. CDR3 protein: CASSLEAGKNTEAFF. In nucleotides, the CDR3 is TGTGCCAGCAGTTTAGAAGCAGGGAAGAACACTGAAGCTTTCTTT.